This TCR beta chain was obtained from a study of cytomegalovirus exposure and HLA in healthy donors. The primer mix had 60 Vbeta and 13 Jbeta primers. TCRdb's copy holds only in-frame clones and misses some; the assay was immunoSEQ multiplex PCR. Among some 130,000 clones, 60% to 80% were seen once, and the ten largest hold 2.6%. There are 13 residues in the CDR3. Germline-derived CDR1 and CDR2 are SNHLY and FYNNEI. The ends were cut back, 6 bases at V and 2 bases at J, with 10 bases in the middle. V and J are TRBV2 and TRBJ1-1; D unclear. The TCR was taken from an older woman in good health and CMV-seropositive. Sample: PBMCs. CDR3 protein: CASRARHNTEAFF. DNA of the CDR3: TGTGCCAGCAGAGCTCGACACAACACTGAAGCTTTCTTT.